Listed here are 19 T cell receptor beta chains from one sample, sequenced in a study of blood T cell repertoires in COVID-19. The table came from immunoSEQ multiplex PCR; TCRdb's copy has only in-frame clones and leaves some out. The sample holds around 370,000 clones, roughly 89% seen once. The source material was peripheral blood. The receptor set was obtained from a woman aged 18-35 years who had recovered from COVID-19.

The chain employs TRBV11-2 and TRBJ2-7; 9 nucleotides match TRBD1. This CDR3 spans 14 amino acids. J lost 0 bases, V lost 5 bases, and 2 bases had no gene match. Germline-derived CDR1 and CDR2 are SGHAT and FQNNGV. DNA of the CDR3: TGTGCCAGCAGCCCGGACAGGGGCTCCTACGAGCAGTACGTC. It yields the protein CASSPDRGSYEQYV.

The chain combines TRBV5-4 with TRBJ2-3; 8 bases line up with TRBD2. J was trimmed by 2 bases and V by 0 bases; bases with no gene match: 5. CDR1 is SGHNT and CDR2 is YYREEE in the germline V gene (reference sequence). This CDR3 comprises 16 residues. The CDR3 DNA follows: TGTGCCAGCAGCTTGGGGGGTAGCGGGGTCACAGATACGCAGTATTTT. Translation gives CASSLGGSGVTDTQYF.

V usage is TRBV14 and J usage is TRBJ1-6, with D unclear. Germline lookup yields CDR1 SGHDN and CDR2 FVKESK. The CDR3 consists of 16 residues. Trimming took off 6 bases at V and 8 bases at J, with 20 bases between the two ends. CDR3 sequence (DNA): TGTGCCAGCAGTCGAAGCCGCCAGACGGGGTATTCACCCCTCCACTTT. Encoded protein: CASSRSRQTGYSPLHF. Full variable domain (missing parts from reference TRBV14 and TRBJ1-6): EAGVTQFPSHSVIEKGQTVTLRCDPISGHDNLYWYRRVMGKEIKFLLHFVKESKQDESGMPNNRFLAERTGGTYSTLKVQPAELEDSGVYFCASSRSRQTGYSPLHFGNGTRLTVT.

The genes are TRBV12-3 or TRBV12-4 and TRBJ2-1, with D uncertain. Deletions cut 5 bases from V and 9 bases from J, with 8 bases between. The length of the CDR3 is 11 residues. CDR3 DNA: TGTGCCAGCAGTGCGTCGGGTGAGCAGTTCTTC. Its translation is CASSASGEQFF.

V usage is TRBV19 and J usage is TRBJ2-1; D ambiguous. Germline V lookup: CDR1 LNHDA, CDR2 SQIVND (reference sequence). The length of the CDR3 is 15 residues. Trimming shortened V by 6 bases and J by 6 bases, and 18 bases separated the two germline ends. CDR3 in amino acids: CASRTTSRTTNEQFF. The CDR3 DNA follows: TGTGCCAGTAGAACTACAAGCCGAACCACCAATGAGCAGTTCTTC.

The chain recombines TRBV14 with TRBJ2-1; 13 bases are a match to TRBD2. V was clipped by 4 bases and J by 8 bases; unmatched bases: 14. Germline CDR1 and CDR2: SGHDN and FVKESK. The CDR3 totals 18 residues. CDR3: CASSPPPRTSGSYDEQFF. CDR3 DNA sequence: TGTGCCAGCAGCCCTCCTCCTAGGACTAGCGGGAGTTATGATGAGCAGTTCTTC.

V and J are TRBV4-3 and TRBJ1-1, with D perhaps matching TRBD1 (6 bases). The germline V gene has CDR1 LGHNA and CDR2 YSLEER. V was clipped by 3 bases and J by 1 base, with 12 bases between them. The CDR3 is 15 amino acids. The CDR3, as DNA: TGCGCCAGCAGCCAGGCGCGGGGGGCGAACACTGAAGCTTTCTTT. Its protein product is CASSQARGANTEAFF.

The J gene is TRBJ1-1, the V gene TRBV9; TRBD1 matches 7 bases. V was pared by 4 bases and J by 8 bases, with 11 bases of the junction left unmatched. Germline CDR1 is SGDLS and CDR2 is YYNGEE. The CDR3 has 14 residues. The DNA of the CDR3 is TGTGCCAGCAGCCGACGGGACAGCGGTCCCGAAGCTTTCTTT. Protein: CASSRRDSGPEAFF.

This clone was recorded only once. V usage is TRBV12-1 and J usage is TRBJ2-1; TRBD2 is the table's D call and was not checked against the DNA. TRBV12-1 has pseudogene status. This CDR3 has 14 residues. The CDR3: CASTFKQLENEQFF. The CDR3 DNA is TGTGCCAGCACCTTTAAACAACTAGAAAATGAGCAGTTCTTC.

This chain links TRBV7-9 with TRBJ2-5, with D hard to call. Germline-derived CDR1 and CDR2 are SEHNR and FQNEAQ (reference sequence). V was cut by 5 bases and J by 4 bases, with 23 bases left in between. The CDR3 runs to 17 residues. CDR3 DNA: TGTGCCAGCAGCCCCGCCATTTTAGATAGGCGGCGAGAGACCCAGTACTTC. This translates into CASSPAILDRRRETQYF.

J is TRBJ1-1 and V is TRBV9; the match to TRBD1 covers 9 bases. Per the germline V gene, CDR1 is SGDLS and CDR2 is YYNGEE. Germline trimming cut 0 bases from V and 5 bases from J; bases unmatched to any gene: 5. The CDR3 consists of 15 residues. The CDR3 nucleotides are TGTGCCAGCAGCGTAGGGGACAGGGTGGGAACTGAAGCTTTCTTT. Protein: CASSVGDRVGTEAFF.

The chain carries TRBV6-5 and TRBJ1-1, with 7 bases that match TRBD1. CDR3 length equals 13 residues. Germline V gives CDR1 MNHEY, CDR2 SVGAGI. The ends lost 4 bases at V and 5 bases at J; junction bases unmatched: 4. The CDR3 DNA sequence: TGTGCCAGCAGTTCCCGACAGGGAACTGAAGCTTTCTTT. Residues: CASSSRQGTEAFF.

This rearrangement joins TRBV10-3 to TRBJ2-1, with D tentatively TRBD1 (6 bases). Germline assignment: CDR1 ENHRY and CDR2 SYGVKD. The CDR3 is 15 residues long. V was cut by 8 bases and J by 9 bases, with 23 bases left in between. For the CDR3, the DNA is TGTGCCATCGACCCCGGAAGACAGGTACGGAGTGAGCAGTTCTTC. The encoded protein is CAIDPGRQVRSEQFF.

The V gene is TRBV25-1, the J gene TRBJ1-5; D perhaps matches TRBD1 (6 bases). The CDR3 runs 14 residues. V lost 4 bases, J lost 4 bases, and 11 bases lay in between. CDR1 and CDR2 from the germline V gene are MGHDK and SYGVNS. Written as DNA, the CDR3 is TGTGCCAGCAGTGGCACAGGGTGGAATCAGCCCCAGCATTTT. Protein sequence: CASSGTGWNQPQHF.

The chain recombines TRBV19 with TRBJ2-2, with 9 bases that match TRBD1. V shed 5 bases and J 0 bases; nucleotides not matched to a gene: 7. CDR3 length: 17 amino acids. Germline V gene lookup returns CDR1 LNHDA and CDR2 SQIVND (reference sequence). The CDR3 DNA reads as TGTGCCAGTAGTCAGGTGGGGACAGGGCCGAACACCGGGGAGCTGTTTTTT. Translated: CASSQVGTGPNTGELFF.

V is TRBV11-3 and J is TRBJ1-4; D unclear. There are 14 residues in the CDR3. The V end lost 6 bases, the J end lost 8 bases, and 16 bases lay between the germline ends. Germline-derived CDR1 and CDR2 are SGHNT and YENEEA. This CDR3 is CASSQRALGEKLFF. CDR3 nucleotides: TGTGCCAGCAGTCAGAGGGCCCTTGGGGAAAAACTGTTTTTT.

V and J are TRBV7-2 and TRBJ1-5; no firm D call. Per the germline V gene, CDR1 is SGHTA and CDR2 is FQGNSA. The V and J ends lost 1 base and 0 bases respectively, with 7 bases between them. This CDR3 comprises 15 residues. The DNA for the CDR3 is TGTGCCAGCAGCTTAGATCGGTATAGCAATCAGCCCCAGCATTTT. Encoded protein: CASSLDRYSNQPQHF.

The chain joins TRBV18 to TRBJ1-5; possible D gene TRBD1, 6 bases. From germline, CDR1 is KGHSH and CDR2 LQKENI. The CDR3 spans 15 residues. V shed 4 bases and J shed 5 bases, with 15 bases lying between them. The CDR3 DNA reads TGTGCCAGCTCACGCCTACAGGGAGCCGATCAGCCCCAGCATTTT. Protein product: CASSRLQGADQPQHF. The full variable domain, in which reference TRBV18 and TRBJ1-5 provide the parts outside the CDR3, is NAGVMQNPRHLVRRRGQEARLRCSPMKGHSHVYWYRQLPEEGLKFMVYLQKENIIDESGMPKERFSAEFPKEGPSILRIQQVVRGDSAAYFCASSRLQGADQPQHFGDGTRLSIL.

V usage is TRBV4-2 and J usage is TRBJ1-1, with TRBD1 matching over 8 bases. The CDR3 spans 16 residues. Per germline, CDR1 LGHNA and CDR2 YNFKEQ. The trim removed 1 base at V and 0 bases at J, leaving 4 bases unmatched. CDR3 coding DNA: TGTGCCAGCAGCCAAGGAGACAGGGGAATGAACACTGAAGCTTTCTTT. The encoded protein is CASSQGDRGMNTEAFF.